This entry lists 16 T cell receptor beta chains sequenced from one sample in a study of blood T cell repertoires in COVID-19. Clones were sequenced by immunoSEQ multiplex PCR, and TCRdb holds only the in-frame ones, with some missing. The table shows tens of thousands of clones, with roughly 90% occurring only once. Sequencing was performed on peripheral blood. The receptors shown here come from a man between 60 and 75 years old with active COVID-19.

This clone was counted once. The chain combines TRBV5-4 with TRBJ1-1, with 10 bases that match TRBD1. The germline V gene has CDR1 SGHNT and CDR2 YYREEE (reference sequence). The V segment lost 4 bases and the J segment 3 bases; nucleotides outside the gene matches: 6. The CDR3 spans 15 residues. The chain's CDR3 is CASSGGTGVYTEAFF. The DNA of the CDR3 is TGTGCCAGCAGCGGGGGGACAGGGGTCTACACTGAAGCTTTCTTT. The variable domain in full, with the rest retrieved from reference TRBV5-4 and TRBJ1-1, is ETGVTQSPTHLIKTRGQQVTLRCSSQSGHNTVSWYQQALGQGPQFIFQYYREEENGRGNFPPRFSGLQFPNYSSELNVNALELDDSALYLCASSGGTGVYTEAFFGQGTRLTVV.

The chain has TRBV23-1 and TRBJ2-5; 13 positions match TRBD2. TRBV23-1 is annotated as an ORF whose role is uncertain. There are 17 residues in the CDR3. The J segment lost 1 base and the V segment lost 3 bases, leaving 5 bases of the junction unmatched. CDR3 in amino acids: CASSHPGLAGVQETQYF. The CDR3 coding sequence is TGCGCCAGCAGTCACCCCGGACTAGCGGGAGTCCAAGAGACCCAGTACTTC.

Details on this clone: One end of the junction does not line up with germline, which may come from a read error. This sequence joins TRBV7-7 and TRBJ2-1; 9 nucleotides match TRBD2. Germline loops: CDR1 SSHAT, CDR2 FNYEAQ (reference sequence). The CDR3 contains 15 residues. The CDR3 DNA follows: TGTGCTAGCAGCCTGGATGGGCTAGCGGGACGACAGCAGTTCTTC. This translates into CASSLDGLAGRQQFF.

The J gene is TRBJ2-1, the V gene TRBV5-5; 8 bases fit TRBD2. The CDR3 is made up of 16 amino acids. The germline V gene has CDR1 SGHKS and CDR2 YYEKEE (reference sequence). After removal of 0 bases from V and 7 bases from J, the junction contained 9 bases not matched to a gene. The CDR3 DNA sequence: TGTGCCAGCAGCTTGGAGCTTGAACTAGCGGAAAATGAGCAGTTCTTC. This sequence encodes CASSLELELAENEQFF.

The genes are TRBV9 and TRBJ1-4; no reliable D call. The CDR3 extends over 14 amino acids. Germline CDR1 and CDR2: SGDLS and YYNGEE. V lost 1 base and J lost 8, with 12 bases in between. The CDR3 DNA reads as TGTGCCAGCAGCGTACAATTAAATGGCGAAAAACTGTTTTTT. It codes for CASSVQLNGEKLFF.

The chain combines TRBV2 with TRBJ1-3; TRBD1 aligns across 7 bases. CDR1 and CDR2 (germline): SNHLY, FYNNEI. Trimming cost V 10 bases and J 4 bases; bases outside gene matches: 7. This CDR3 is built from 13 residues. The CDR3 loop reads CAITGTVGNTIYF. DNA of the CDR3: TGTGCCATCACCGGGACAGTCGGAAACACCATATATTTT.

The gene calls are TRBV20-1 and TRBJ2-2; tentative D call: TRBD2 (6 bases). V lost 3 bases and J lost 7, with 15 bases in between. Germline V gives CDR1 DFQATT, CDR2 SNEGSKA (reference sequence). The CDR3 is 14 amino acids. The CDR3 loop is CSASFRERIGELFF. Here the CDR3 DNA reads TGCAGTGCTAGTTTCCGGGAGAGGATCGGGGAGCTGTTTTTT.

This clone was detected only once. The CDR3 region is CASSLQRHHTDTQYF. Written as DNA, the CDR3 is TGTGCCAGCAGTTTACAGCGTCATCACACAGATACGCAGTATTTT. This chain links TRBV27 with TRBJ2-3; no reliable D call. The germline gives CDR1 MNHEY, CDR2 SMNVEV (reference sequence). Trimming stripped 2 bases from V and 2 bases from J, with 11 bases between. The CDR3 is 15 amino acids.

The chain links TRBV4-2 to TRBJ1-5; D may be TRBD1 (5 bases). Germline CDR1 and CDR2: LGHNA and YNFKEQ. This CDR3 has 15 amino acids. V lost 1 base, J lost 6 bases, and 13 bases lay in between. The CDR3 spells CASSQAPGNSQPQHF. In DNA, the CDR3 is TGTGCCAGCAGCCAAGCGCCAGGGAATAGTCAGCCCCAGCATTTT.

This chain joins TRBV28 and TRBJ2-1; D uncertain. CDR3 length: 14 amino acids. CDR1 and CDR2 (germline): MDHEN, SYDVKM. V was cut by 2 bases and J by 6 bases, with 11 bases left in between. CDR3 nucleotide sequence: TGTGCCAGCAGTTTACTTTATGCCGGCAATGAGCAGTTCTTC. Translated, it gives CASSLLYAGNEQFF. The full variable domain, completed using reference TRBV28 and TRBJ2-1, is DVKVTQSSRYLVKRTGEKVFLECVQDMDHENMFWYRQDPGLGLRLIYFSYDVKMKEKGDIPEGYSVSREKKERFSLILESASTNQTSMYLCASSLLYAGNEQFFGPGTRLTVL.

The CDR3, as DNA: TGTGCCAGCAGCTCCGCGCTGTTTTTAGAGACCCAGTACTTC. Translation: CASSSALFLETQYF. The gene calls are TRBV5-6 and TRBJ2-5; D is uncertain. Trimming pared 3 bases from V and 4 bases from J, leaving 13 bases between. The CDR3 is made up of 14 amino acids. From germline, CDR1 is SGHDT and CDR2 YYEEEE.

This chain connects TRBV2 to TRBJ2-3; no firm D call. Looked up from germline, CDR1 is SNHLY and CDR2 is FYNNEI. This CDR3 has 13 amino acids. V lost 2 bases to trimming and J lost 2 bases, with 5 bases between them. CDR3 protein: CASSEPFTDTQYF. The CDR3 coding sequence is TGTGCCAGCAGTGAACCTTTCACAGATACGCAGTATTTT.

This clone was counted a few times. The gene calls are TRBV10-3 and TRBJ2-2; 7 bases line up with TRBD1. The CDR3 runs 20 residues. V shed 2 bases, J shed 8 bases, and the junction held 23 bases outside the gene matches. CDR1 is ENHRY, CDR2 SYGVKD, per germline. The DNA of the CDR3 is TGTGCCATCAGTGAGCACCGGGACAGAGGTAATGGACTCTCCGTAGGGGAGCTGTTTTTT. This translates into CAISEHRDRGNGLSVGELFF.

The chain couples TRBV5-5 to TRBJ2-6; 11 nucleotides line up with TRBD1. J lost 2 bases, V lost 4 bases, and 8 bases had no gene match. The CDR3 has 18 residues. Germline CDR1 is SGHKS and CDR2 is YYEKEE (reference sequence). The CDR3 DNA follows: TGTGCCAGCAGCGCCGGGACAGGGGGTTCTACTGGGGCCAACGTCCTGACTTTC. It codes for CASSAGTGGSTGANVLTF.

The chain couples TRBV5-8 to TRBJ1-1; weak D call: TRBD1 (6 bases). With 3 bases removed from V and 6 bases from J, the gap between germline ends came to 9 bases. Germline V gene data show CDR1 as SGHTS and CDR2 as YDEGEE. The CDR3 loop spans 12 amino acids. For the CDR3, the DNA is TGTGCCAGCAGCTGGACAGCCGCTGAAGCTTTCTTT. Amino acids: CASSWTAAEAFF. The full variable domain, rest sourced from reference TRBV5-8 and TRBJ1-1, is EAGVTQSPTHLIKTRGQQATLRCSPISGHTSVYWYQQALGLGLQFLLWYDEGEERNRGNFPPRFSGRQFPNYSSELNVNALELEDSALYLCASSWTAAEAFFGQGTRLTVV.

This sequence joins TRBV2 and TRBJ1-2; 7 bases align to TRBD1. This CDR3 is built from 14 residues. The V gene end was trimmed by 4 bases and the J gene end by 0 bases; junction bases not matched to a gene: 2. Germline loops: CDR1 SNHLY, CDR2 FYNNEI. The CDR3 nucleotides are TGTGCCAGCAGTGGACAGGGATCTAACTATGGCTACACCTTC. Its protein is CASSGQGSNYGYTF.